These 5 T cell receptor beta chains originate from one sample sequenced in a study of human T cells and chemical hapten exposure. The time point here: pre-sensitization, week 0. Treatment noted: therapeutic diphenylcyclopropenone sensitization with weekly scalp DPC. One entry per CDR3 protein results from TCRdb running MiXCR on the RACE reads. The sample includes about 89,000 distinct CDR3 sequences, less than 14% seen only once; the top ten take around 3.3%. The sample was whole blood, taken in connection with sensitization to the hapten diphenylcyclopropenone (DPC). Receptor source: a woman aged 55-70 years with alopecia areata. Some clones in this sample may be carry-over from other donors' samples.

This clonotype came up a few times. The V and J genes are TRBV19 and TRBJ1-5, with D perhaps matching TRBD1 (5 bases). The length of the CDR3 is 17 residues. The V gene lost 2 bases and the J gene lost 6 bases, with 20 bases spanning the gap. The V gene's germline CDR1 is LNHDA and CDR2 SQIVND (reference sequence). CDR3 sequence reads: CASSIRGAQGAGQPQHF. The CDR3, as DNA: TGTGCCAGTAGTATAAGAGGGGCCCAGGGTGCAGGTCAGCCCCAGCATTTT.

This clonotype was found a few times. The V gene is TRBV6-5, the J gene TRBJ1-4, with D perhaps TRBD1 (6 bases). The CDR3 length is 14 residues. Looked up from germline, CDR1 is MNHEY and CDR2 is SVGAGI. The ends were cut back, 6 bases at V and 8 bases at J, with 16 bases in the middle. In nucleotides, the CDR3 is TGTGCCAGCAGGATCGGGACACCAGGCGAAAAACTGTTTTTT. As protein: CASRIGTPGEKLFF.

There are a few counts of this clonotype. J is TRBJ2-1 and V is TRBV7-3, with D tentatively TRBD2 (6 bases). Germline assignment: CDR1 SGHTA and CDR2 FQGTGA. The CDR3 length is 15 residues. Between the trimmed V and J ends, which lost 5 bases and 14 bases, there was a span of 25 bases. The CDR3 loop reads CASSPSPGTEGQEFF. The CDR3 DNA reads as TGTGCCAGCAGCCCTAGCCCCGGGACTGAAGGTCAGGAGTTCTTC.

This clonotype was seen repeatedly, ten times or more. The chain is built from TRBV6-6 and TRBJ2-7; 8 bases fit TRBD2. With 4 bases clipped from V and 2 bases from J, the junction kept 7 bases outside the gene matches. The length of the CDR3 is 15 residues. Germline CDR1 and CDR2: MNHNY and SVGAGI (reference sequence). The CDR3: CASSSVRGGPYEQYF. CDR3 nucleotide sequence: TGTGCCAGCAGTTCCGTTCGGGGGGGGCCCTACGAGCAGTACTTC.

This rearrangement joins TRBV7-9 to TRBJ2-4; TRBD1 matches 8 bases. With 2 bases clipped from V and 7 bases from J, the junction kept 4 bases outside the gene matches. Germline assignment: CDR1 SEHNR and CDR2 FQNEAQ (reference sequence). The CDR3 runs to 14 residues. DNA of the CDR3: TGTGCCAGCAGCTTACAGGGGGCAGGCAACATTCAGTACTTC. Translating gives CASSLQGAGNIQYF.